This is a list of T cell receptor beta chains from one sample in a study of cytomegalovirus exposure and HLA in healthy donors. The protocol was immunoSEQ multiplex PCR, while the TCRdb copy is restricted to in-frame clones and leaves out a portion. The sample has about 150,000 clones; roughly 66% are singletons. The sequencing input was PBMCs. These receptors came from a woman between 55 and 75 years old in good health and CMV-seronegative. CDR3s include the opening cysteine and the closing phenylalanine or tryptophan. The D gene is left open where the match is weak.

>TRBV18|.|TRBJ1-1
CASSPARLSTEASF
>TRBV6-5|TRBD2|TRBJ2-3
CASSFQTSGSTDTQYF
>TRBV29-1|TRBD1|TRBJ2-3
CSVRTGGFVDTQYF
>TRBV6-1|.|TRBJ1-2
CASSDSTESYGYTF
>TRBV9|.|TRBJ2-1
CASSSRTVAYNEQFF
>TRBV6-1|TRBD1|TRBJ1-5
CASSEATGVGNQPQHF
>TRBV10-3|TRBD2|TRBJ2-1
CAISERVAGNNEQFF
>TRBV5-4|TRBD2|TRBJ2-1
CASSPNSGRAYNEQFF
>TRBV7-9|.|TRBJ2-2
CASSPRTLNTGELFF
>TRBV6-1|.|TRBJ2-2
CASSERGGTGELFF
>TRBV7-9|.|TRBJ2-1
CASSLAQNNEQFF
>TRBV5-1|TRBD2|TRBJ2-3
CASSLGIAGADTQYF
>TRBV19|.|TRBJ2-1
CASNAQGLNEQFF
>TRBV5-1|TRBD1|TRBJ1-4
CASSLYPGQGNEKLFF
>TRBV7-6|.|TRBJ1-5
CASSLGLGGNQPQHF
>TRBV27|TRBD1|TRBJ1-6
CASSTPTGYSSPLHF
>TRBV6-1|TRBD2|TRBJ2-5
CASRPWGEGETQYF
>TRBV18|TRBD1|TRBJ2-5
CASSPLFRGQETQYF
>TRBV27|.|TRBJ2-5
CASSGLIRETQYF
>TRBV5-1|TRBD2|TRBJ2-7
CASSLGGLAVSYEQYF
>TRBV5-4|.|TRBJ2-7
CASSLGGGITYEQYF
>TRBV28|.|TRBJ1-4
CASSLIRSTNEKLFF
>TRBV7-2|TRBD2|TRBJ2-5
CASSSPAGGYQETQYF
>TRBV18|TRBD2|TRBJ2-3
CASSPVLAGALGDTQYF
>TRBV19|TRBD1|TRBJ2-5
CASSMGGDRGGETQYF
>TRBV7-9|TRBD2|TRBJ2-7
CASSLILATTSYEQYF
>TRBV11-2|.|TRBJ2-7
CASSLDSLGPSPYEQYF
>TRBV7-8|.|TRBJ2-7
CASRSGRFSYEQYF
>TRBV7-8|TRBD1|TRBJ2-7
CASTAGTGVSYEQYF
>TRBV9|TRBD2|TRBJ2-7
CASSDGLAGLYEQYF
>TRBV28|.|.
CASSPNPGTASSYEQYF